A single sample gave rise to the 19 T cell receptor beta chains below, sequenced in a study of CD8 T cells in ankylosing spondylitis. TCRdb reanalysed the 5' RACE reads using MiXCR and keeps one entry per CDR3 protein. Counted here are 300,000 to 400,000 distinct CDR3 sequences, 20% occurring once; the ten biggest clones make up around 13%. The sample consisted of blood, either unsorted or a sorted T cell fraction (not recorded which). The receptors shown here come from a male donor with ankylosing spondylitis or in good health (not recorded which).

The gene calls are TRBV9 and TRBJ2-7; the D gene could be TRBD1 or TRBD2 (5 bases each). V was cut by 1 base and J by 2 bases, with 13 bases left in between. Germline CDR1 is SGDLS and CDR2 is YYNGEE. This CDR3 is 15 amino acids long. Written as DNA, the CDR3 is TGTGCCAGCAGCGTATCCGGGGACGGCACCTACGAGCAGTACTTC. Protein: CASSVSGDGTYEQYF.

The chain combines TRBV10-1 with TRBJ1-1; tentative D call: TRBD1 (5 bases). Trimming removed 2 bases at V and 3 bases at J, with 7 bases between. The CDR3 is made up of 13 amino acids. Germline V CDR1 and CDR2: WNHNN, SYGVQD (reference sequence). The CDR3 here is CASSEAGYTEAFF. For the CDR3, the DNA is TGCGCCAGCAGTGAGGCAGGGTACACTGAAGCTTTCTTT.

This clonotype was counted only a few times. V gene TRBV4-1 combines with J gene TRBJ2-1; D gene uncertain. Germline V gene lookup returns CDR1 MGHRA and CDR2 YSYEKL. This CDR3 spans 15 amino acids. V was cut by 0 bases and J by 4 bases, with 10 bases left in between. CDR3 sequence reads: CASSQEWSSYNEQFF. DNA of the CDR3: TGCGCCAGCAGCCAAGAATGGTCGAGTTACAATGAGCAGTTCTTC.

The chain recombines TRBV3-1 with TRBJ2-5; the D gene is possibly TRBD1 (5 bases). The V gene's germline CDR1 is LGHDT and CDR2 YNNKEL (reference sequence). The V end lost 3 bases, the J end lost 0 bases, and 14 bases lay between the germline ends. The CDR3 extends over 16 amino acids. The CDR3 sequence: CASSHDRAVYQETQYF. The DNA for the CDR3 is TGTGCCAGCAGCCACGACAGAGCCGTGTACCAAGAGACCCAGTACTTC.

The rearrangement joins TRBV11-2 to TRBJ2-4; D is possibly TRBD1 or TRBD2 (5 bases each). The germline gives CDR1 SGHAT, CDR2 FQNNGV. This CDR3 comprises 16 residues. V was clipped by 2 bases and J by 1 base, with 12 bases between them. CDR3 bases: TGTGCCAGCAGCTTACCCTGGGGGTCGGCCAAAAACATTCAGTACTTC. Encoded protein: CASSLPWGSAKNIQYF.

This clonotype was picked up a small number of times. This chain joins TRBV20-1 and TRBJ2-7; 7 nucleotides agree with TRBD1. The V gene end was trimmed by 0 bases and the J gene end by 1 base; junction bases not matched to a gene: 6. CDR3 length: 15 residues. Germline CDR1 DFQATT, CDR2 SNEGSKA (reference sequence). CDR3 protein: CSARDALQGSYEQYF. The CDR3 nucleotides are TGCAGTGCTAGAGACGCGCTACAGGGGTCCTACGAGCAGTACTTC.

This sequence joins TRBV12-3 or TRBV12-4 and TRBJ2-1, with D tentatively TRBD1 (7 bases). The CDR3 loop spans 15 amino acids. Trimming left V 6 bases short and J 7 bases short, with 19 bases between. In DNA form, the CDR3 reads TGTGCCAGCAGCTTCGGCACCAGGGGGGATAATGAGCAGTTCTTC. Amino acids: CASSFGTRGDNEQFF.

This clonotype has only a few counts. The gene calls are TRBV10-3 and TRBJ2-7; 8 nucleotides align to TRBD1. Germline V gene data show CDR1 as ENHRY and CDR2 as SYGVKD. Trimming at V came to 2 bases and at J to 4 bases, leaving 4 bases not matched to a gene. The CDR3 runs 14 residues. CDR3 residues: CAISERTGRYEQYF. The CDR3 bases are TGTGCCATCAGTGAGAGGACAGGGAGGTACGAGCAGTACTTC.

This clonotype was counted a few times. Because the CDR3's place on the DNA is in doubt, the DNA is left out and the CDR3 is given as listed by TCRdb. The rearrangement joins TRBV21-1 to TRBJ2-7; the table's TRBD1 call for D was not verified on the DNA. TRBV21-1 is annotated as a pseudogene. The CDR3 length equals 19 residues, ends included. CDR3 loop: CASSKVGQGARGSLYEQYF.

V and J are TRBV29-1 and TRBJ2-1; the D gene is possibly TRBD2 (6 bases). The CDR3 runs to 16 residues. Trimming shortened V by 0 bases and J by 5 bases, and 17 bases separated the two germline ends. Per germline, CDR1 SQVTM and CDR2 ANQGSEA. CDR3 nucleotide sequence: TGCAGCGTTGAAGAGGCCGGACTATCGGCGGACAATGAGCAGTTCTTC. Translating gives CSVEEAGLSADNEQFF.

The J gene is TRBJ2-5, the V gene TRBV2; 7 bases map to TRBD1. CDR3 size: 15 residues. CDR1 SNHLY and CDR2 FYNNEI come from the germline V gene. J was trimmed by 2 bases and V by 2 bases; bases with no gene match: 5. The CDR3 is CASSELGQIQETQYF. The CDR3 nucleotides read TGTGCCAGCAGTGAATTGGGACAGATACAAGAGACCCAGTACTTC.

This clonotype has more than one count but fewer than ten. The chain is built from TRBV11-2 and TRBJ2-3; a possible D gene is TRBD2 (7 bases). The V end lost 5 bases, the J end lost 4 bases, and 28 bases lay between the germline ends. The CDR3 has 19 amino acids. Per the germline V gene, CDR1 is SGHAT and CDR2 is FQNNGV. CDR3 region: CASSLNYADPGGPADTQYF. The CDR3 bases are TGTGCCAGCAGCCTCAATTATGCCGACCCGGGGGGCCCGGCAGATACGCAGTATTTT. Full variable domain (missing parts from reference TRBV11-2 and TRBJ2-3): EAGVAQSPRYKIIEKRQSVAFWCNPISGHATLYWYQQILGQGPKLLIQFQNNGVVDDSQLPKDRFSAERLKGVDSTLKIQPAKLEDSAVYLCASSLNYADPGGPADTQYFGPGTRLTVL.

In its sample, this clonotype was seen a few times. V is TRBV12-3 or TRBV12-4 and J is TRBJ1-2, with D hard to call. Trimming took 5 bases from V and 7 from J, leaving 11 bases between them. This CDR3 comprises 12 residues. CDR3 nucleotides: TGTGCCAGCAGTCCTAGCGGACGTGGCTACACCTTC. Amino acids: CASSPSGRGYTF.

The rearrangement uses TRBV28 and TRBJ2-7; D may be TRBD2 (5 bases). This CDR3 is 13 amino acids long. Trimming cost V 3 bases and J 3 bases, with 9 bases left between them. The germline CDR1 and CDR2 sequences are MDHEN and SYDVKM. Here the CDR3 DNA reads TGTGCCAGCAGTTTTGAGGGAAGCTACGAGCAGTACTTC. Residues: CASSFEGSYEQYF.

The chain couples TRBV5-1 to TRBJ2-3; possibly TRBD2 for D (5 bases). CDR1 and CDR2 (germline): SGHRS, YFSETQ. V lost 0 bases and J 3 bases, leaving 26 bases between the germline ends. The CDR3 is made up of 20 amino acids. The CDR3 sequence: CASSLGTYRAAPRGTDTQYF. DNA for the CDR3: TGCGCCAGCAGCTTGGGTACCTACCGGGCGGCTCCTCGAGGGACAGATACGCAGTATTTT.

This clonotype was detected only a few times. This chain links TRBV2 with TRBJ2-7; D is ambiguous. Trimming cost V 4 bases and J 0 bases, with 13 bases left between them. Germline CDR1 is SNHLY and CDR2 is FYNNEI. The CDR3 consists of 15 residues. CDR3 sequence reads: CASSVVRLDSYEQYF. The CDR3 DNA sequence: TGTGCCAGCAGTGTCGTGCGGCTGGACTCCTACGAGCAGTACTTC.

The chain is built from TRBV4-1 and TRBJ2-7; possibly TRBD1 for D (5 bases). V was clipped by 0 bases and J by 2 bases, with 11 bases between them. The germline CDR1 and CDR2 sequences are MGHRA and YSYEKL. This CDR3 contains 15 residues. The CDR3 protein is CASSQEDSNPYEQYF. Here the CDR3 DNA reads TGCGCCAGCAGCCAAGAAGACAGCAACCCCTACGAGCAGTACTTC.

This clonotype was seen just once. The chain has TRBV28 and TRBJ2-3, with D hard to call. The germline CDR1 and CDR2 sequences are MDHEN and SYDVKM. The CDR3 spans 16 residues. V lost 5 bases to trimming and J lost 0 bases, with 15 bases between them. CDR3 protein: CASSPIQMTSTDTQYF. The CDR3 DNA reads as TGTGCCAGCAGTCCTATTCAAATGACTAGCACAGATACGCAGTATTTT.

The V gene is TRBV12-3 or TRBV12-4, the J gene TRBJ1-1; tentative D call: TRBD1 (6 bases). The CDR3 extends over 14 amino acids. Between the trimmed V and J ends, which lost 5 bases and 0 bases, there was a span of 10 bases. In DNA form, the CDR3 reads TGTGCCAGCAGTGGGGACACTTTGAACACTGAAGCTTTCTTT. Its protein product is CASSGDTLNTEAFF.